This T cell receptor (beta chain) was profiled in a study of OX40 agonist ivuxolimab in advanced cancers. On the study more broadly: Those treated in dose escalation had hepatocellular carcinoma, melanoma, renal cell cancer or head and neck cancer. Three patients had partial responses: one hepatocellular carcinoma, two cutaneous melanoma.

A note on this clone: Its antigen is unidentified. Germline is not matched at one junction end, which may reflect a read error.

Study-level findings and limits: Several nonresponders also turned out to have low normalized T-cell clonal expansion.

Libraries were prepared by immunoSEQ multiplex PCR; TCRdb keeps only in-frame clonotypes and omits some of them. The sample records tens of thousands of clones, 70% to 90% being singletons. Individuals having autoimmune disease history or systemic immunosuppression were not enrolled. Sequenced material: CD4+ or CD8+ T cells sorted from blood, taken in a trial of the OX40 agonist ivuxolimab. This sequence originates from an adult with an advanced solid tumor such as melanoma, head and neck, liver or kidney cancer.

The CDR3 protein is CASSLDGGLAYNEQFF. For the CDR3, the DNA is TGTGCCAGCAGCCTAGATGGGGGCCTGGCCTACAATGAGCAGTTCTTC. The V gene is TRBV11-3, the J gene TRBJ2-1, with a tentative D call TRBD1 (6 bases). Germline CDR1 SGHNT, CDR2 YENEEA. The CDR3 totals 16 residues.